This T cell receptor (beta chain) was sequenced during a study of technical replicates of blood from a handful of donors. Using immunoSEQ multiplex PCR, the repertoire was profiled, and TCRdb retains in-frame clones only, with some absent. The table has 58,000 or so clones, about 86% seen once. Germline V lookup: CDR1 KGHSH, CDR2 LQKENI. The CDR3 runs to 13 residues. The J segment lost 6 bases and the V segment lost 6 bases, leaving 4 bases of the junction unmatched. The genes are TRBV18 and TRBJ1-5; 8 bases match TRBD1. The sample comprised PBMCs. The sequence derives from a human donor in good health. Some clones in this sample may be carry-over from other donors' samples. The CDR3: CASSAGGGQPQHF. The CDR3 DNA reads TGTGCCAGCTCGGCAGGGGGCGGTCAGCCCCAGCATTTT.